The 23 T cell receptor beta chains reported below all come from one sample, sequenced in a study of blood T cells in healthy people across ages. The second PCR ran about 6 to 12 cycles with a sample-barcoded 5' primer and J-beta primers. One entry per CDR3 protein results from TCRdb running MiXCR on the 5' RACE reads. The sample shows 1.5 million or so distinct CDR3 sequences, under 55% of them seen only once. The source material was blood. These receptors all stem from a woman under 30 in good health.

V is TRBV14 and J is TRBJ2-7, with D possibly TRBD2 on 7 matching bases. CDR3 size: 14 residues. Trimming cost V 2 bases and J 4 bases, with 12 bases left between them. Germline V CDR1 and CDR2: SGHDN, FVKESK. The CDR3 DNA follows: TGTGCCAGCAGCCAACGGGGGGCCATATACGAGCAGTACTTC. This translates into CASSQRGAIYEQYF.

The sample holds a few counts of this clonotype. This chain uses TRBV7-2 with TRBJ2-3; 9 bases match TRBD1. CDR3 length: 17 residues. J gave up 4 bases and V 0 bases, and 8 bases lay outside the gene matches. Germline CDR1 reads SGHTA; CDR2 reads FQGNSA. CDR3 DNA: TGTGCCAGCAGCTTAGCTGCGTGGACAGGGGTCCCAGATACGCAGTATTTT. The encoded protein is CASSLAAWTGVPDTQYF.

This clonotype showed up just a few times. The chain couples TRBV29-1 to TRBJ2-7, with a weak D call TRBD2 (5 bases). Per germline, CDR1 SQVTM and CDR2 ANQGSEA. Trimming left V 4 bases short and J 0 bases short, with 16 bases between. This CDR3 has 15 amino acids. Here the CDR3 DNA reads TGCAGCGTTGCCCTCCACTTGGCGGGCTCCTACGAGCAGTACTTC. Amino acids: CSVALHLAGSYEQYF.

This clonotype was seen more than once but under ten times. CDR3: CASSAGTYNYEQYF. The DNA of the CDR3 is TGCGCCAGCAGCGCCGGGACATACAACTACGAGCAGTACTTC. The V gene is TRBV4-1, the J gene TRBJ2-7, with TRBD1 as a possible D gene (6 bases). With 5 bases removed from V and 3 bases from J, the gap between germline ends came to 14 bases. In germline, CDR1 is MGHRA, CDR2 YSYEKL. The CDR3 has 14 amino acids.

The sample holds a few counts of this clonotype. J is TRBJ2-3 and V is TRBV6-2 or TRBV6-3, with 10 nucleotides matching TRBD1. Losses at the gene ends were 7 bases for V and 5 bases for J; bases not matched to a gene: 9. The CDR3 has 15 residues. Germline CDR1 and CDR2: MNHEY and SVGEGT. The CDR3 region has the DNA TGTGCCAGCAACTACCGGGACAGGGGTGAAGATACGCAGTATTTT. Translating gives CASNYRDRGEDTQYF.

The table lists this clonotype with a few counts. The rearrangement links TRBV6-6 to TRBJ2-1, with 7 positions matching TRBD2. Germline trimming cut 7 bases from V and 7 bases from J; bases unmatched to any gene: 7. The CDR3 runs 13 residues. Germline V CDR1 and CDR2: MNHNY, SVGAGI (reference sequence). Written as DNA, the CDR3 is TGTGCCAGCATCGGGGGGTCGGGTAATGAGCAGTTCTTC. It translates to CASIGGSGNEQFF.

This chain joins TRBV11-2 and TRBJ2-1; 8 bases are a match to TRBD2. The germline V gene encodes CDR1 SGHAT and CDR2 FQNNGV. Trimming took 8 bases from V and 7 from J; bases not matched to a gene: 19. CDR3 length equals 17 residues. This CDR3 reads CASVQSGESGGQNEQFF. CDR3 bases: TGTGCCAGCGTCCAGAGCGGAGAGTCGGGGGGGCAGAATGAGCAGTTCTTC. Supplemented by reference TRBV11-2 and TRBJ2-1, the full variable domain reads EAGVAQSPRYKIIEKRQSVAFWCNPISGHATLYWYQQILGQGPKLLIQFQNNGVVDDSQLPKDRFSAERLKGVDSTLKIQPAKLEDSAVYLCASVQSGESGGQNEQFFGPGTRLTVL.

A few counts support this clonotype. V and J are TRBV4-3 and TRBJ2-5, with D perhaps TRBD1 (5 bases). The CDR3 loop spans 14 amino acids. The V end lost 0 bases, the J end lost 7 bases, and 12 bases lay between the germline ends. Germline loops: CDR1 LGHNA, CDR2 YSLEER. CDR3 residues: CASSQDQRGGTQYF. Here the CDR3 DNA reads TGCGCCAGCAGCCAAGATCAAAGGGGTGGGACCCAGTACTTC.

This clonotype was observed a few times. This rearrangement joins TRBV5-5 to TRBJ2-1; D may be TRBD1 (5 bases). CDR1 and CDR2 from the germline V gene are SGHKS and YYEKEE (reference sequence). Trimming shortened V by 2 bases and J by 8 bases, and 14 bases separated the two germline ends. The CDR3 loop spans 14 amino acids. Here the CDR3 reads CASSFLGDLDEQFF. DNA for the CDR3: TGTGCCAGCAGCTTCCTAGGGGATCTCGATGAGCAGTTCTTC.

CDR3 sequence: CASIIPWETQYF. In nucleotides, the CDR3 is TGTGCCAGCATCATCCCTTGGGAGACCCAGTACTTC. This chain connects TRBV27 to TRBJ2-5; D is uncertain. CDR3 size: 12 residues. V was pared by 7 bases and J by 5 bases, with 11 bases between. Germline assignment: CDR1 MNHEY and CDR2 SMNVEV (reference sequence).

V is TRBV5-6 and J is TRBJ1-2; possibly TRBD1 for D (6 bases). Trimming removed 4 bases at V and 3 bases at J, with 13 bases between. CDR1 is SGHDT, CDR2 YYEEEE, per germline. The CDR3 contains 14 residues. CDR3 sequence reads: CASSPSWGHYGYTF. Here the CDR3 DNA reads TGTGCCAGCAGCCCAAGTTGGGGGCACTATGGCTACACCTTC.

The rearrangement joins TRBV20-1 to TRBJ1-5; D uncertain. CDR3 length equals 13 residues. The germline V and J ends were trimmed by 0 bases and 1 base, with 4 bases remaining between them. In germline, CDR1 is DFQATT, CDR2 SNEGSKA (reference sequence). CDR3 sequence (DNA): TGCAGTGCTAGAGAGGGGAGCAATCAGCCCCAGCATTTT. Translation gives CSAREGSNQPQHF.

A single count supports this clonotype. The V and J genes are TRBV29-1 and TRBJ2-7; 12 bases are shared with TRBD2. Germline V lookup: CDR1 SQVTM, CDR2 ANQGSEA. CDR3 size: 15 residues. The junction had 10 bases not matched to a gene; V was cut back by 6 bases and J by 4 bases. CDR3 amino acids: CSVSGASGGAYEQYF. CDR3 DNA: TGCAGCGTCTCAGGGGCTAGCGGGGGGGCTTACGAGCAGTACTTC.

The rearrangement uses TRBV13 and TRBJ1-1, with D possibly TRBD1 on 6 matching bases. Germline V gene sequence: CDR1 PRHDT, CDR2 FYEKMQ (reference sequence). CDR3 length equals 14 residues. Trimming took off 4 bases at V and 5 bases at J, with 14 bases between the two ends. CDR3 residues: CASSSDLGATEAFF. The CDR3 region has the DNA TGTGCCAGCAGCTCCGATTTGGGGGCGACTGAAGCTTTCTTT.

This clonotype showed up just a few times. The rearrangement uses TRBV25-1 and TRBJ2-1, with 9 bases aligning to TRBD1. J was trimmed by 0 bases and V by 2 bases; bases with no gene match: 17. There are 21 residues in the CDR3. CDR1 is MGHDK and CDR2 is SYGVNS in the germline V gene. CDR3 residues: CASSERPGTGHTPSSYNEQFF. CDR3 bases: TGTGCCAGCAGTGAACGGCCCGGGACAGGGCACACCCCAAGCTCCTACAATGAGCAGTTCTTC. Full variable domain (rest looked up from reference TRBV25-1 and TRBJ2-1): EADIYQTPRYLVIGTGKKITLECSQTMGHDKMYWYQQDPGMELHLIHYSYGVNSTEKGDLSSESTVSRIRTEHFPLTLESARPSHTSQYLCASSERPGTGHTPSSYNEQFFGPGTRLTVL.

The chain recombines TRBV28 with TRBJ2-1; 7 nucleotides match TRBD1. In germline, CDR1 is MDHEN, CDR2 SYDVKM. Germline trimming cut 3 bases from V and 10 bases from J; bases unmatched to any gene: 9. CDR3 length: 14 residues. CDR3 nucleotide sequence: TGTGCCAGCAGTTTCGGGACAGCCTCCTACGAGCAGTTCTTC. Protein product: CASSFGTASYEQFF.

This clonotype was observed a few times. The chain carries TRBV7-2 and TRBJ1-6; no reliable D call. CDR1 and CDR2 (germline): SGHTA, FQGNSA. Trimming took 7 bases from V and 12 from J, leaving 13 bases between them. CDR3 length: 12 residues. Here the CDR3 DNA reads TGTGCCAGCACTCCCCCGGACGGACCCCTCCACTTT. Its protein product is CASTPPDGPLHF.

This clonotype was detected only once. This chain connects TRBV12-3 or TRBV12-4 to TRBJ2-1; D is uncertain. V gave up 1 base and J gave up 10 bases, with 14 bases separating them. The length of the CDR3 is 14 residues. CDR3 coding DNA: TGTGCCAGCAGTTTAGAGGTATTGGCAAAAGAGCAGTTCTTC. It specifies CASSLEVLAKEQFF.

This clonotype was seen more than once but under ten times. DNA for the CDR3: TGTGCCAGCAGCCAACGGCGGGGGTCCAACTATGGCTACACCTTC. Translating gives CASSQRRGSNYGYTF. The chain is built from TRBV7-8 and TRBJ1-2; perhaps TRBD1 as D (5 bases). V was clipped by 5 bases and J by 2 bases, with 15 bases between them. Germline CDR1 is SGHVS and CDR2 is FQNEAQ. The length of the CDR3 is 15 residues.

The chain uses TRBV18 and TRBJ2-1; 10 nucleotides line up with TRBD2. Germline CDR1 KGHSH, CDR2 LQKENI. The CDR3 is made up of 16 amino acids. Trimming took 5 bases from V and 2 from J; bases not matched to a gene: 6. CDR3 loop: CASSGPSGSTYNEQFF. CDR3 DNA sequence: TGTGCCAGCTCAGGACCTAGCGGGAGCACCTACAATGAGCAGTTCTTC.

In this sample, this clonotype turned up once. The CDR3 DNA reads as TGTGCCAGCAGTTATGTGGGAGAGTGGTATAGCAATCAGCCCCAGCATTTT. This sequence encodes CASSYVGEWYSNQPQHF. The V call is TRBV6-2 or TRBV6-3, the J call TRBJ1-5; D ambiguous. Germline CDR1 and CDR2: MNHEY and SVGEGT. Between the trimmed V and J ends, which lost 3 bases and 0 bases, there was a span of 15 bases. This CDR3 is built from 17 residues.

J is TRBJ2-7 and V is TRBV11-2; D may be TRBD2 (6 bases). The germline CDR1 and CDR2 sequences are SGHAT and FQNNGV. This CDR3 is built from 16 residues. The V end was cut by 7 bases, the J end by 3 bases, with 22 bases between. The CDR3 region is CASNIWDGTYFYEQYF. CDR3 in DNA: TGTGCCAGCAACATTTGGGACGGGACTTACTTCTACGAGCAGTACTTC.

The sample holds a few counts of this clonotype. The chain joins TRBV29-1 to TRBJ1-2; the D is unclear. The CDR3 spans 13 residues. The ends were cut back, 4 bases at V and 1 base at J, with 10 bases in the middle. Germline V gene sequence: CDR1 SQVTM, CDR2 ANQGSEA. CDR3 nucleotides: TGCAGCGTTGGCGGCTGGCTTAACTATGGCTACACCTTC. As protein: CSVGGWLNYGYTF.